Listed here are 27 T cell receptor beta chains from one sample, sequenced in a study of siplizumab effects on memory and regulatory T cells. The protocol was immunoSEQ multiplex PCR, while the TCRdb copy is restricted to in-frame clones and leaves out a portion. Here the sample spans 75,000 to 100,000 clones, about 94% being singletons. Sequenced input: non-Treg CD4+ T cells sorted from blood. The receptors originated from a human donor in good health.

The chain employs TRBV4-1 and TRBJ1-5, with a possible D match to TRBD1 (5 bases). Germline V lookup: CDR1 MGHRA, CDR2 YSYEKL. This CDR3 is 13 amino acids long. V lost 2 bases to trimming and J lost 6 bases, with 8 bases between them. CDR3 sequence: CASSQSGGQPQHF. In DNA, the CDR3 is TGCGCCAGCAGCCAAAGCGGGGGTCAGCCCCAGCATTTT.

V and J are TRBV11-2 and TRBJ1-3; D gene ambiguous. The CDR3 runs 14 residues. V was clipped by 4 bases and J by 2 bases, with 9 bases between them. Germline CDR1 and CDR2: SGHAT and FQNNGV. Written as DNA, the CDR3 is TGTGCCAGCAGCTCTTACGACCCTGGAAACACCATATATTTT. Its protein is CASSSYDPGNTIYF.

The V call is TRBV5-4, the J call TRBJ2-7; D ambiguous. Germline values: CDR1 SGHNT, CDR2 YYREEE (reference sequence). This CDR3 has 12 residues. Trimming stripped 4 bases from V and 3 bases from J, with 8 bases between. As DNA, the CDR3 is TGTGCCAGCAGCCCCCGAGGCTACGAGCAGTACTTC. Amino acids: CASSPRGYEQYF.

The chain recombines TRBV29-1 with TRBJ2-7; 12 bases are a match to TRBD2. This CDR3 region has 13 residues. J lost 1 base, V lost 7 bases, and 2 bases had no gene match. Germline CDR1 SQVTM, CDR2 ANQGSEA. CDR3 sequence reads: CSGLAGDSYEQYF. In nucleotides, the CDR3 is TGCAGCGGACTAGCGGGAGATTCCTACGAGCAGTACTTC.

DNA of the CDR3: TGCAGTGCACCCCGCGGGGAAGCTTTCTTT. Residues: CSAPRGEAFF. The rearrangement links TRBV20-1 to TRBJ1-1; unclear D gene. The CDR3 covers 10 residues. With 6 bases removed from V and 8 bases from J, the gap between germline ends came to 10 bases. Germline V lookup: CDR1 DFQATT, CDR2 SNEGSKA (reference sequence).

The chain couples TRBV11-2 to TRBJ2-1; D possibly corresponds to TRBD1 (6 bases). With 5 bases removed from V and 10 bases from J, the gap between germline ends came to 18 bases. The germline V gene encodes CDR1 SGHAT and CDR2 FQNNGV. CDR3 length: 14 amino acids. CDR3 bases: TGTGCCAGCAGCGTACAGGGTTTTGTCACCGAGCAGTTCTTC. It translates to CASSVQGFVTEQFF.

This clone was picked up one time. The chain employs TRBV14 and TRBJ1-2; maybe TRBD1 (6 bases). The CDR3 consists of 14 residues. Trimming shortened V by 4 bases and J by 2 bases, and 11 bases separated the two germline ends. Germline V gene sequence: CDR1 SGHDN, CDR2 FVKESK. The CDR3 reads CASSLRQANYGYTF. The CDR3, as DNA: TGTGCCAGCAGCCTACGACAGGCCAACTATGGCTACACCTTC.

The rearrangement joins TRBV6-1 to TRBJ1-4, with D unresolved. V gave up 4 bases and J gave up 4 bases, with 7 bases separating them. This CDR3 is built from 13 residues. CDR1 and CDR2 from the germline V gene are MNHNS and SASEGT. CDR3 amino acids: CASSGIDNEKLFF. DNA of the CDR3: TGTGCCAGCAGTGGCATAGATAATGAAAAACTGTTTTTT.

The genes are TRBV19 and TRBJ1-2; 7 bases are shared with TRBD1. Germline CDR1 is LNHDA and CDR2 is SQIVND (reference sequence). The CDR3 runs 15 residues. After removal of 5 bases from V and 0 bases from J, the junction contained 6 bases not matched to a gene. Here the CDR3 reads CASSPRDSSNYGYTF. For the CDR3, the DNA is TGTGCCAGTAGTCCACGGGACAGTTCTAACTATGGCTACACCTTC.

In DNA form, the CDR3 reads TGTGCCAGCAGCTCTAGGGGCGTGAACACTGAAGCTTTCTTT. Encoded protein: CASSSRGVNTEAFF. The chain combines TRBV11-2 with TRBJ1-1; possibly TRBD1 for D (5 bases). This CDR3 spans 14 amino acids. CDR1 and CDR2 (germline): SGHAT, FQNNGV. With 4 bases removed from V and 0 bases from J, the gap between germline ends came to 9 bases.

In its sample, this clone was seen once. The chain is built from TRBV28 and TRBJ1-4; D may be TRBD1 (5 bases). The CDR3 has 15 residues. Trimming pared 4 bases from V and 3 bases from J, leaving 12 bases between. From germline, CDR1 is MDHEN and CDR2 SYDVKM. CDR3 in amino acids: CASSSWGRANEKLFF. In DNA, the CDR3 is TGTGCCAGCAGTTCTTGGGGACGGGCTAATGAAAAACTGTTTTTT.

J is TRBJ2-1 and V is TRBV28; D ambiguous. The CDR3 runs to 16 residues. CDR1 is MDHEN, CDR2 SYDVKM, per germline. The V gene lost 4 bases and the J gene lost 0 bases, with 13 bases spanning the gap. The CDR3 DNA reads TGTGCCAGCAGTTCCCCCAGGAACGGCTCCTACAATGAGCAGTTCTTC. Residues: CASSSPRNGSYNEQFF.

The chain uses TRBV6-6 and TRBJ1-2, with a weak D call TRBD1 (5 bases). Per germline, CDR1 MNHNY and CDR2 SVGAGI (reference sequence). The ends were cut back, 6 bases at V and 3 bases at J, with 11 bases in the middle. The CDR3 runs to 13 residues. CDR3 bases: TGTGCCAGCAGACCCGGGGCGGACTATGGCTACACCTTC. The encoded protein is CASRPGADYGYTF.

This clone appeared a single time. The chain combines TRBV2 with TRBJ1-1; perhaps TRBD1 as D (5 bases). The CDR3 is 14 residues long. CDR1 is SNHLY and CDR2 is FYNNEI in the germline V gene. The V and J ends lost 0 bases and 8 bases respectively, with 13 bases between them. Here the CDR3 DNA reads TGTGCCAGCAGTGAAGCGCTCCGGACACAGGAAGCTTTCTTT. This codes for CASSEALRTQEAFF.

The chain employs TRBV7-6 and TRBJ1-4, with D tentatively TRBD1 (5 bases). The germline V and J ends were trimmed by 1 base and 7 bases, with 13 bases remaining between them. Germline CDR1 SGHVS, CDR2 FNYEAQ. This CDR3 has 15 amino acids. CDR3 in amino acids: CASSLGGTGVEKLFF. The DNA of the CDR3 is TGTGCCAGCAGCTTAGGAGGGACCGGTGTTGAAAAACTGTTTTTT.

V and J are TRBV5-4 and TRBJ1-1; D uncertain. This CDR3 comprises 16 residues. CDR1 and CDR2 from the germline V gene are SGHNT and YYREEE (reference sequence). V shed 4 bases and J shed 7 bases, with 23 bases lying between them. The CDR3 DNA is TGTGCCAGCAGCCCCGCCGCGGGTGGTGTAGTTGATGAAGCTTTCTTT. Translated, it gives CASSPAAGGVVDEAFF.

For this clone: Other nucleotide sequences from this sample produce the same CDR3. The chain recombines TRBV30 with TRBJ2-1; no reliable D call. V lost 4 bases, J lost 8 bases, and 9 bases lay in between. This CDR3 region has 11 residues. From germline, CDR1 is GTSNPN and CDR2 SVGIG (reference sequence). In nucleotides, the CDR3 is TGTGCCTGGAAAGTCGGATATGAGCAGTTCTTC. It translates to CAWKVGYEQFF.

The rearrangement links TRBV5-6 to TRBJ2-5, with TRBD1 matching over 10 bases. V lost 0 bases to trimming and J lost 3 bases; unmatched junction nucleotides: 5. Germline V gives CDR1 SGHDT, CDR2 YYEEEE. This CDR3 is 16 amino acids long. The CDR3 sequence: CASSLDGTGDKETQYF. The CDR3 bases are TGTGCCAGCAGCTTGGATGGGACAGGGGACAAAGAGACCCAGTACTTC.

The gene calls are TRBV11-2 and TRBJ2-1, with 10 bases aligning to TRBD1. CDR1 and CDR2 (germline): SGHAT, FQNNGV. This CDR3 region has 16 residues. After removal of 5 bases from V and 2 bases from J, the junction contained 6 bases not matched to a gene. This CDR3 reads CASSRRGQGPYNEQFF. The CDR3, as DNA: TGTGCCAGCAGCCGACGGGGACAGGGGCCCTACAATGAGCAGTTCTTC.

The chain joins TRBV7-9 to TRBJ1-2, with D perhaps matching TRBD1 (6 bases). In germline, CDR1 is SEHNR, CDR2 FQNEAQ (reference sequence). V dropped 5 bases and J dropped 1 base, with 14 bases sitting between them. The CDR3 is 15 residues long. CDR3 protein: CASSKGQNHNYGYTF. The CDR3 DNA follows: TGTGCCAGCAGCAAAGGACAGAACCATAACTATGGCTACACCTTC. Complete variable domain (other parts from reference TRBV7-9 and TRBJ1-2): DTGVSQNPRHKITKRGQNVTFRCDPISEHNRLYWYRQTLGQGPEFLTYFQNEAQLEKSRLLSDRFSAERPKGSFSTLEIQRTEQGDSAMYLCASSKGQNHNYGYTFGSGTRLTVV.

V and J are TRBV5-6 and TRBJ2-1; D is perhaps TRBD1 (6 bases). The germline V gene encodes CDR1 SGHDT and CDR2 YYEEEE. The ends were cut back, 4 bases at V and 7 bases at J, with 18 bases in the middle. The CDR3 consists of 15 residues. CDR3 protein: CASSKPPQGRNEQFF. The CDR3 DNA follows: TGTGCCAGCAGCAAGCCCCCGCAGGGGCGAAATGAGCAGTTCTTC.

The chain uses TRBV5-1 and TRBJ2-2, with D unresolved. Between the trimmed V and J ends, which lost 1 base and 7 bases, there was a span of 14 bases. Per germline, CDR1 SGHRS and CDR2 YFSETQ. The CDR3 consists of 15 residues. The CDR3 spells CASSLRWEGLGELFF. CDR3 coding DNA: TGCGCCAGCAGCTTGAGGTGGGAAGGCCTCGGGGAGCTGTTTTTT.

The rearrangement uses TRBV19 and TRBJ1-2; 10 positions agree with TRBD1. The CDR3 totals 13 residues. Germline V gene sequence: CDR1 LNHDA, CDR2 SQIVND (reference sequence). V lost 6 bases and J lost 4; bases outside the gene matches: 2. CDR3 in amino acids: CASRGTGVYGYTF. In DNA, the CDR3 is TGTGCCAGTAGAGGGACAGGGGTCTATGGCTACACCTTC.

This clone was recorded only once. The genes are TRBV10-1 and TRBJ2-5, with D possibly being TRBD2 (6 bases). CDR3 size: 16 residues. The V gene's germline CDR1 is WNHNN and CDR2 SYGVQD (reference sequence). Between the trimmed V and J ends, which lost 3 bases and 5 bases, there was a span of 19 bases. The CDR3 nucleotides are TGCGCCAGCAGTGAATTAGCGGCCCCGGGGATTGAGACCCAGTACTTC. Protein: CASSELAAPGIETQYF.

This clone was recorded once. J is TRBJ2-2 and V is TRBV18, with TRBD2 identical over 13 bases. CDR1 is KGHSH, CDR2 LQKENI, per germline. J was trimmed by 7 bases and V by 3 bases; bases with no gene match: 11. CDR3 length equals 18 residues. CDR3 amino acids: CASSPELAGGPVDGELFF. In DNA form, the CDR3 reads TGTGCCAGCTCACCGGAACTAGCGGGAGGGCCTGTTGACGGGGAGCTGTTTTTT.

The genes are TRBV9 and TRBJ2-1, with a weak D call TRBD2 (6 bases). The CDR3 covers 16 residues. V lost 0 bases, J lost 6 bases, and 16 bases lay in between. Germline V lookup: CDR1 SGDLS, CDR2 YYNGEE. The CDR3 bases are TGTGCCAGCAGCGTAGTAGGAAGGGGCGGGACCAATGAGCAGTTCTTC. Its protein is CASSVVGRGGTNEQFF.

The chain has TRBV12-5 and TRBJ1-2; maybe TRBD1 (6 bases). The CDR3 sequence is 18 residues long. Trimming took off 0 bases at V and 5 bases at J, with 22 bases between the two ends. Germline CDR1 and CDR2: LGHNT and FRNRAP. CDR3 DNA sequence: TGTGCTAGTGGTTTGGTAGATGGAGGGGGTTTTACGTTATATGGCTACACCTTC. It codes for CASGLVDGGGFTLYGYTF.